Shown below are 13 T cell receptor beta chains from a single sample sequenced in a study of CD8+CD57+ T cells in acquired aplastic anemia. TCR beta VDJ and CDR3 profiles were obtained from a genomic DNA template. MiXCR, run by TCRdb on the reads, gives a single entry per CDR3 protein. The repertoire consists of 200,000 to 250,000 distinct CDR3 sequences, with roughly 55% occurring once and the leading ten covering approximately 30%. The sequencing input was sorted CD4+, CD8+, or CD8+CD57+ T cells (not recorded which) from PBMCs. The source is a human donor in good health.

This clonotype has more than one count but fewer than ten. V is TRBV6-1 and J is TRBJ2-3, with 7 bases fitting TRBD2. The J segment lost 2 bases and the V segment lost 8 bases, leaving 4 bases of the junction unmatched. From germline, CDR1 is MNHNS and CDR2 SASEGT. The CDR3 totals 13 residues. As DNA, the CDR3 is TGTGCCAGCCCTAGCGGAGTCACAGATACGCAGTATTTT. Translating it yields CASPSGVTDTQYF.

V is TRBV29-1 and J is TRBJ1-1; the D is unclear. The CDR3 runs 12 residues. V was clipped by 4 bases and J by 3 bases, with 9 bases between them. Germline-derived CDR1 and CDR2 are SQVTM and ANQGSEA. CDR3: CSVGGWDTEAFF. CDR3 in DNA: TGCAGCGTTGGGGGATGGGACACTGAAGCTTTCTTT.

This clonotype was seen repeatedly, ten times or more. The V and J genes are TRBV7-3 and TRBJ2-7; no firm D call. The CDR3 contains 16 residues. Trimming shortened V by 2 bases and J by 1 base, and 15 bases separated the two germline ends. CDR1 SGHTA and CDR2 FQGTGA come from the germline V gene. The CDR3 sequence: CASSLGGVDSSYEQYF. The CDR3 DNA reads TGTGCCAGCAGCTTAGGTGGGGTTGATAGTTCCTACGAGCAGTACTTC.

The chain uses TRBV4-1 and TRBJ2-1; the match to TRBD1 covers 10 bases. This CDR3 spans 15 amino acids. Germline V CDR1 and CDR2: MGHRA, YSYEKL. V lost 4 bases and J lost 5; bases outside the gene matches: 5. In nucleotides, the CDR3 is TGCGCCAGCAGCCCGGGACAGGGGTTACACAATGAGCAGTTCTTC. Translated: CASSPGQGLHNEQFF.

This clonotype was detected once. A clone one base away is much larger, so this may be a read error. V usage is TRBV5-1 and J usage is TRBJ2-1, with 9 bases matching TRBD2. CDR3 length equals 16 residues. With V trimmed by 7 bases and J by 7 bases, 15 bases remained unmatched. The V gene's germline CDR1 is SGHRS and CDR2 YFSETQ. CDR3 protein: CASGQSPGLALNEQFF. CDR3 in DNA: TGCGCCAGCGGCCAATCGCCGGGACTAGCCCTGAATGAGCAGTTCTTC.

The chain combines TRBV7-8 with TRBJ1-5; the match to TRBD1 covers 10 bases. Germline values: CDR1 SGHVS, CDR2 FQNEAQ. After removal of 5 bases from V and 8 bases from J, the junction contained 9 bases not matched to a gene. The CDR3 runs to 15 residues. CDR3 sequence reads: CASSLRTGGKEPQHF. The CDR3 nucleotides are TGTGCCAGCAGCCTCAGGACAGGGGGTAAGGAGCCCCAGCATTTT. The entire variable domain, with the rest obtained from reference TRBV7-8 and TRBJ1-5, is as follows: GAGVSQSPRYKVAKRGQDVALRCDPISGHVSLFWYQQALGQGPEFLTYFQNEAQLDKSGLPSDRFFAERPEGSVSTLKIQRTQQEDSAVYLCASSLRTGGKEPQHFGDGTRLSIL.

V gene TRBV7-9 combines with J gene TRBJ2-3, with D perhaps TRBD2 (6 bases). CDR1 and CDR2 from the germline V gene are SEHNR and FQNEAQ (reference sequence). Trimming pared 2 bases from V and 2 bases from J, leaving 11 bases between. The length of the CDR3 is 15 residues. DNA of the CDR3: TGTGCCAGCAGCTTATTTGCGGGGAACACAGATACGCAGTATTTT. Its protein is CASSLFAGNTDTQYF.

V usage is TRBV19 and J usage is TRBJ1-2; 8 bases line up with TRBD1. The V and J ends lost 5 bases and 2 bases, in that order; junction bases with no gene match: 7. The CDR3 spans 15 residues. Germline-derived CDR1 and CDR2 are LNHDA and SQIVND (reference sequence). The CDR3 nucleotides read TGTGCCAGTAGTTTCCAGGGACAGGCCAACTATGGCTACACCTTC. It specifies CASSFQGQANYGYTF.

This clonotype is a singleton in its sample. The V gene is TRBV7-9, the J gene TRBJ2-1; weak D call: TRBD2 (6 bases). Germline V gene data show CDR1 as SEHNR and CDR2 as FQNEAQ (reference sequence). This CDR3 is built from 14 residues. V lost 1 base to trimming and J lost 15 bases, with 19 bases between them. Here the CDR3 DNA reads TGTGCCAGCAGCTTAGGTATTAGCCGCCCGGAGGGGTTCTTC. Its protein product is CASSLGISRPEGFF.

V and J are TRBV29-1 and TRBJ2-5; D call uncertain. CDR1 is SQVTM and CDR2 is ANQGSEA in the germline V gene. The CDR3 totals 13 residues. The V end was cut by 5 bases, the J end by 3 bases, with 13 bases between. The CDR3 DNA reads as TGCAGCGTTCGTTCCGGATCCAAAGAGACCCAGTACTTC. Residues: CSVRSGSKETQYF.

The rearrangement joins TRBV5-4 to TRBJ1-6, with D tentatively TRBD1 (6 bases). This CDR3 contains 14 residues. Germline V gene lookup returns CDR1 SGHNT and CDR2 YYREEE (reference sequence). V lost 3 bases and J lost 7, with 11 bases in between. CDR3 amino acids: CASSSGDPNSPLHF. The CDR3 DNA reads TGTGCCAGCAGCTCAGGGGACCCGAATTCACCCCTCCACTTT.

This clonotype was detected once. The chain couples TRBV10-3 to TRBJ2-7; 8 nucleotides agree with TRBD1. V shed 6 bases and J 4 bases; nucleotides not matched to a gene: 17. The CDR3 has 17 residues. Germline assignment: CDR1 ENHRY and CDR2 SYGVKD. DNA for the CDR3: TGTGCCATCAGCCAGTGGGGGAAGGACAGGGAGCTATACGAGCAGTACTTC. The encoded protein is CAISQWGKDRELYEQYF.

J is TRBJ2-7 and V is TRBV29-1, with TRBD1 matching 7 bases. V dropped 8 bases and J dropped 4; count of bases not matched to a gene: 17. This CDR3 spans 15 amino acids. From germline, CDR1 is SQVTM and CDR2 ANQGSEA. CDR3 nucleotide sequence: TGCAGCTCATCGAAACTGGGGACAGACACATACGAGCAGTACTTC. This gives the protein CSSSKLGTDTYEQYF.